This TCR beta chain was observed in a study of shared T cell receptors in the human thymus. The method was immunoSEQ multiplex PCR; TCRdb's version includes in-frame clones alone and lacks a portion of them. Here the sample spans 640,000 or so clones, approximately 87% being singletons. Unmatched junction bases numbered 4, after V lost 0 bases and J lost 5 bases. Germline values: CDR1 SGDLS, CDR2 YYNGEE. The CDR3 is 14 amino acids. These same records also appear under a second study, on human thymus T cells.

Sequenced sample: thymocytes. The TCR sequence derives from a boy less than two years old with a congenital heart defect. The rearrangement links TRBV9 to TRBJ2-7; the match to TRBD2 covers 8 bases. This CDR3 reads CASSVDGRDHEQYF. In nucleotides, the CDR3 is TGTGCCAGCAGCGTAGACGGGAGGGATCACGAGCAGTACTTC.